A selection of T cell receptor beta chains follows, all from one sample in a study of CD8+CD57+ T cells in acquired aplastic anemia. TCRdb fed the reads into MiXCR, producing one record per CDR3 protein. The table lists 180,000 or so distinct CDR3 sequences, roughly 65% of them singletons, with roughly 42% in the top ten. Sample: sorted CD4+, CD8+, or CD8+CD57+ T cells (not recorded which) from PBMCs. Receptors were obtained from a human donor with aplastic anemia. Both conserved end residues are part of each CDR3. Fields, in order: V gene, D gene, J gene, clone size, CDR3 protein, CDR3 DNA. A D gene is named only where the DNA matches it firmly. Clone size is shown for a subset of rows, as once, few, many or a class of expanded clone.

V gene: TRBV29-1; D gene: TRBD1; J gene: TRBJ2-5; clone size: .; CDR3 protein: CSGWGDRGPETQYF; CDR3 DNA: TGCAGCGGATGGGGAGACAGGGGACCAGAGACCCAGTACTTC
V gene: TRBV15; D gene: .; J gene: TRBJ2-7; clone size: few; CDR3 protein: CATSINVAAHEQYF; CDR3 DNA: TGTGCCACCAGCATTAATGTAGCAGCCCACGAGCAGTACTTC
V gene: TRBV2; D gene: .; J gene: TRBJ1-6; clone size: .; CDR3 protein: CASSEDMPLHF; CDR3 DNA: TGTGCCAGCAGTGAAGACATGCCCCTCCACTTT
V gene: TRBV2; D gene: .; J gene: TRBJ2-6; clone size: .; CDR3 protein: CASSSLTGANVLTF; CDR3 DNA: TGTGCCAGCAGTAGCCTTACAGGGGCCAACGTCCTGACTTTC
V gene: TRBV7-2; D gene: TRBD2; J gene: TRBJ2-1; clone size: .; CDR3 protein: CASSPGTSGFLHEQFF; CDR3 DNA: TGTGCCAGCAGCCCCGGGACTAGCGGGTTTCTCCATGAGCAGTTCTTC
V gene: TRBV19; D gene: TRBD2; J gene: TRBJ2-7; clone size: .; CDR3 protein: CASSMGTRGLAGASYEQYF; CDR3 DNA: TGTGCCAGTAGTATGGGGACCCGGGGACTAGCGGGAGCCTCCTACGAGCAGTACTTC
V gene: TRBV5-1; D gene: TRBD1; J gene: TRBJ1-1; clone size: few; CDR3 protein: CASSLAGGGTEAFF; CDR3 DNA: TGTGCCAGCAGCTTGGCAGGGGGTGGTACTGAAGCTTTCTTT
V gene: TRBV29-1; D gene: TRBD2; J gene: TRBJ2-5; clone size: once; CDR3 protein: CSVGREGETQYF; CDR3 DNA: TGCAGCGTAGGACGGGAGGGAGAGACCCAGTACTTC
V gene: TRBV10-1; D gene: .; J gene: TRBJ1-2; clone size: .; CDR3 protein: CASSDTNNYGYTF; CDR3 DNA: TGCGCCAGCTCGGACACCAACAACTATGGCTACACCTTC
V gene: TRBV12-3/TRBV12-4; D gene: .; J gene: TRBJ1-1; clone size: .; CDR3 protein: CASSPPPRATEAFF; CDR3 DNA: TGTGCCAGCAGCCCTCCCCCCAGGGCCACTGAAGCTTTCTTT
V gene: TRBV2; D gene: .; J gene: TRBJ2-1; clone size: .; CDR3 protein: CASSVQGVHNEQFF; CDR3 DNA: TGTGCCAGCAGTGTACAGGGCGTCCACAATGAGCAGTTCTTC
V gene: TRBV20-1; D gene: .; J gene: TRBJ2-7; clone size: .; CDR3 protein: CSTKSGQGYEQYF; CDR3 DNA: TGCAGTACTAAATCCGGGCAGGGGTACGAGCAGTACTTC
V gene: TRBV7-9; D gene: .; J gene: TRBJ2-1; clone size: medium-sized; CDR3 protein: CASSTRLIPPNRMSYNEQFF; CDR3 DNA: TGTGCCAGCAGCACCAGACTGATCCCCCCAAACCGAATGTCCTACAATGAGCAGTTCTTC
V gene: TRBV19; D gene: .; J gene: TRBJ1-1; clone size: .; CDR3 protein: CASSRTTVNTEAFF; CDR3 DNA: TGTGCCAGTAGCCGAACAACGGTAAACACTGAAGCTTTCTTT